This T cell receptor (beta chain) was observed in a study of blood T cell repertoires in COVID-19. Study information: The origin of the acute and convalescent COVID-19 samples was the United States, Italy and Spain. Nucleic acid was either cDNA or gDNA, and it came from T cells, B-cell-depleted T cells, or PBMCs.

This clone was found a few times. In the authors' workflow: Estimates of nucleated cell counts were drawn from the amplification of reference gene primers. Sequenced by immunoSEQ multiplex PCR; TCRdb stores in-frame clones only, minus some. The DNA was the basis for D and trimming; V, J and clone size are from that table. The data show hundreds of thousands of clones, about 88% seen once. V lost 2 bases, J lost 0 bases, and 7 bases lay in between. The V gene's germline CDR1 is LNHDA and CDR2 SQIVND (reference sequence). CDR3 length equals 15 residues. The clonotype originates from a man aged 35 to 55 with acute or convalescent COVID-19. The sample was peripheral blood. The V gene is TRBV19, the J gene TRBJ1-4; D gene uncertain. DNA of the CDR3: TGTGCCAGTAGTATATCGGTCGCAACTAATGAAAAACTGTTTTTT. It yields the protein CASSISVATNEKLFF.